A selection of T cell receptor beta chains follows, all from one sample in a study of blood T cell repertoires in COVID-19. Sequencing used immunoSEQ multiplex PCR; TCRdb keeps in-frame clones, though not all of them. The sample shows some 120,000 clones, roughly nine tenths of them seen only once. The sequencing sample was made of peripheral blood. The receptors shown here come from a man in his fifties or sixties with active COVID-19. Each CDR3 is given with its conserved first and last residue. D genes are given only for firm matches. Size values are once, few and many counts, or a class for expanded clones, and some rows have none.

J gene	V gene	D gene	clone size	CDR3 DNA	CDR3 protein
TRBJ2-1	TRBV2	NA	NA	TGTGCCAGCAATTGGAGACATGAGCAGTTCTTC	CASNWRHEQFF
TRBJ1-1	TRBV18	TRBD1	NA	TGTGCCAGCTCACCGCTAGACCGGACAGGGTCTGAAGCTTTCTTT	CASSPLDRTGSEAFF
TRBJ1-5	TRBV6-5	TRBD1	NA	TGTGCCAGCAGCTCAGACAGGGTTAGGCCCCAGCATTTT	CASSSDRVRPQHF
TRBJ2-3	TRBV7-9	TRBD1	NA	TGTGCCAGCGAAAGGCGGCGCGGGACAGGGGTCACAGATACGCAGTATTTT	CASERRRGTGVTDTQYF
TRBJ2-1	TRBV11-3	TRBD2	NA	TGTGCCAGCAGTCAAACTAGCGGGAGTCCCAATGAGCAGTTCTTC	CASSQTSGSPNEQFF
TRBJ1-4	TRBV28	NA	NA	TGTGCCAGCAGTTTAGGCGGCACAACTAATGAAAAACTGTTTTTT	CASSLGGTTNEKLFF
TRBJ2-3	TRBV6-5	NA	NA	TGTGCCAGCAGTTACTGGGGGGCAGATACGCAGTATTTT	CASSYWGADTQYF
TRBJ2-3	TRBV10-3	TRBD2	NA	TGTGCCATCAGTGTGGGAGGGAGCACAGATACGCAGTATTTT	CAISVGGSTDTQYF
TRBJ1-5	TRBV15	NA	NA	TGTGCCACCAGCAGAGAGGAGGTCCAGCCCCAGCATTTT	CATSREEVQPQHF
TRBJ1-5	TRBV11-2	NA	NA	TGTGCCAGCAGCTTTGGCAGGGGTGGCAATCAGCCCCAGCATTTT	CASSFGRGGNQPQHF
TRBJ2-4	TRBV27	NA	few	TGTGCCAGCAGTTTAACCCGTACTATGGACATTCAGTACTTC	CASSLTRTMDIQYF
TRBJ2-5	TRBV5-1	TRBD2	NA	TGCGCCAGCAGCTTGGATACTAGCGGGGGGGGCCAGACCCAGTACTTC	CASSLDTSGGGQTQYF
TRBJ2-5	TRBV5-5	NA	NA	TGTGCCAGCAGCCTCGGACATATGGAGACCCAGTACTTC	CASSLGHMETQYF
TRBJ2-2	TRBV7-9	NA	NA	TGTGCCAGTCAGGGGATTTCGGACACCGGGGAGCTGTTTTTT	CASQGISDTGELFF
TRBJ1-4	TRBV19	NA	NA	TGTGCCAGTAGTATAAGGGGGACAACAGGGAGGGCTAATGAAAAACTGTTTTTT	CASSIRGTTGRANEKLFF
TRBJ1-2	TRBV2	TRBD1	NA	TGTGCCAGCATGAGGGACAGGGGTGCGAACTATGGCTACACCTTC	CASMRDRGANYGYTF
TRBJ2-1	TRBV6-5	TRBD1	once	TGTGCCAGCCGGGACAGGGGGCGGTCTGAGGAGTTCTTC	CASRDRGRSEEFF
TRBJ2-7	TRBV6-2/TRBV6-3	TRBD2	NA	TGTGCCAGCAGTTACCCCCCCCCGACTAGCGGGGGGCCCAGATTCTACGAGCAGTACTTC	CASSYPPPTSGGPRFYEQYF
TRBJ2-1	TRBV27	TRBD1	NA	TGTGCCAGCAGCGACAGGGGGCTCAATGAGCAGTTCTTC	CASSDRGLNEQFF